This T cell receptor beta chain appears in the sequencing data of a study of T cells in Graves' hyperthyroidism and ophthalmopathy. This clonotype was found many times. Per germline, CDR1 SEHNR and CDR2 FQNEAQ (reference sequence). CDR3 length: 15 residues. Trimming removed 5 bases from V and 1 base from J, with 12 bases in between. RNA transcripts served as the template for amplifying TCR beta CDR3 regions. RT-PCR in the first round (using the HTBI primer set) targeted the TCR CDR3. TCRdb re-called the multiplex PCR reads with MiXCR, one entry per CDR3 protein. The data contain some 510,000 distinct CDR3 sequences, less than 25% of them singletons.

The J gene is TRBJ1-5, the V gene TRBV7-9, with D unclear. This receptor was taken from a man between 18 and 35 years old with Graves' hyperthyroidism. Sequenced: blood. This chain's CDR3 is CASSREGSSNQPQHF. DNA for the CDR3: TGTGCCAGCAGCCGTGAAGGTTCGAGCAATCAGCCCCAGCATTTT.